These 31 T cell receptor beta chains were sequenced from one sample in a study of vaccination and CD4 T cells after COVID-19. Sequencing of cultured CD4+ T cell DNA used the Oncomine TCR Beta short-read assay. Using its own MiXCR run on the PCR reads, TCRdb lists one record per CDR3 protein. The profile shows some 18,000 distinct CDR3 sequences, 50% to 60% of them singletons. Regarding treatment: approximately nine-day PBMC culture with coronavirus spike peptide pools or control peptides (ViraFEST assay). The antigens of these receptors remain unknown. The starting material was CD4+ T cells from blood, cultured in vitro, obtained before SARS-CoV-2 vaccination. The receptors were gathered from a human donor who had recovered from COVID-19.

The DNA of the CDR3 is TGTGCCAGCAGTGAACTCCCCCTAGCGGGAGTCGGCTACAATGAGCAGTTCTTC. Translation: CASSELPLAGVGYNEQFF. The chain uses TRBV6-1 and TRBJ2-1; 10 bases fit TRBD2. CDR1 and CDR2 from the germline V gene are MNHNS and SASEGT. J was trimmed by 3 bases and V by 2 bases; bases with no gene match: 10. The CDR3 has 18 amino acids.

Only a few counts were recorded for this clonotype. In DNA form, the CDR3 reads TGTGCCAGCAGTTACATACAGGTGGGGACTGAAGCTTTCTTT. It encodes CASSYIQVGTEAFF. This sequence joins TRBV6-5 and TRBJ1-1; tentatively, D is TRBD1 (5 bases). With 2 bases removed from V and 5 bases from J, the gap between germline ends came to 12 bases. Per germline, CDR1 MNHEY and CDR2 SVGAGI. The CDR3 is 14 amino acids.

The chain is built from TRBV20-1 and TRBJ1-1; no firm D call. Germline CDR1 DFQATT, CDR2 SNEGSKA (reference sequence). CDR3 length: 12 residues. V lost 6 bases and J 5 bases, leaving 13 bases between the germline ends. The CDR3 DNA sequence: TGCAGTGCCCCGGGCCAGGAGACTGAAGCTTTCTTT. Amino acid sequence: CSAPGQETEAFF.

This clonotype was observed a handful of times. DNA of the CDR3: TGTGCCAGTAGTGCGGACACAGCCTACGAGCAGTACTTC. Protein: CASSADTAYEQYF. The chain combines TRBV19 with TRBJ2-7, with D possibly matching TRBD1 (5 bases). V lost 5 bases and J lost 2, with 10 bases in between. This CDR3 has 13 residues. Germline V lookup: CDR1 LNHDA, CDR2 SQIVND (reference sequence).

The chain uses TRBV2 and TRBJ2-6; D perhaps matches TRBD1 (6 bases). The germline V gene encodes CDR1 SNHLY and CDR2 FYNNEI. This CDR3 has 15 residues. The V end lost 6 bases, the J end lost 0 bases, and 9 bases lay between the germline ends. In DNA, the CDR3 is TGTGCCAGCAGAGTACAGGGCTCTGGGGCCAACGTCCTGACTTTC. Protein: CASRVQGSGANVLTF. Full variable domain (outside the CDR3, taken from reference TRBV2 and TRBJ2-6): EPEVTQTPSHQVTQMGQEVILRCVPISNHLYFYWYRQILGQKVEFLVSFYNNEISEKSEIFDDQFSVERPDGSNFTLKIRSTKLEDSAMYFCASRVQGSGANVLTFGAGSRLTVL.

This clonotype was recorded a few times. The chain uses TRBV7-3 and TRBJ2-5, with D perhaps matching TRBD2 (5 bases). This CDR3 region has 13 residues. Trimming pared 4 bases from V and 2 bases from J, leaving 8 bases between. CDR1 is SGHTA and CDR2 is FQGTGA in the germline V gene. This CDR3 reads CASSSGLQETQYF. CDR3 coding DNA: TGTGCCAGCAGCTCAGGACTGCAAGAGACCCAGTACTTC. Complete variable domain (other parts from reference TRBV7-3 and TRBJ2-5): GAGVSQTPSNKVTEKGKYVELRCDPISGHTALYWYRQSLGQGPEFLIYFQGTGAADDSGLPNDRFFAVRPEGSVSTLKIQRTERGDSAVYLCASSSGLQETQYFGPGTRLLVL.

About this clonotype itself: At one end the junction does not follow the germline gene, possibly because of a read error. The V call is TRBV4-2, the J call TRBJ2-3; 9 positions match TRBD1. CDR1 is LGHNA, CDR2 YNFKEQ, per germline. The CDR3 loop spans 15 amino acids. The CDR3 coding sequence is TGTGCCAGCAGCCTGAGACAGGGGGGCGAAGATACGCGGTATTTT. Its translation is CASSLRQGGEDTRYF.

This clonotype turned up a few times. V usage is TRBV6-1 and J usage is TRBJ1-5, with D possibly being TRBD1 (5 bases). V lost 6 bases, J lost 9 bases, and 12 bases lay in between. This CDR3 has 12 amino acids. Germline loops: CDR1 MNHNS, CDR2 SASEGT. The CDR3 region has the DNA TGTGCCAGCAGGGGGGGAGAATCGCCCCAGCATTTT. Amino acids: CASRGGESPQHF.

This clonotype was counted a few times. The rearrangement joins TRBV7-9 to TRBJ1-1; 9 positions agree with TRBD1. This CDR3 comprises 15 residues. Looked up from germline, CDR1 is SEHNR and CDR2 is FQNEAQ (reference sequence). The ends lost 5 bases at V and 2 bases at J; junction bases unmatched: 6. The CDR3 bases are TGTGCCAGCAGCCCGGGACAGGGAGGAAACACTGAAGCTTTCTTT. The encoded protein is CASSPGQGGNTEAFF.

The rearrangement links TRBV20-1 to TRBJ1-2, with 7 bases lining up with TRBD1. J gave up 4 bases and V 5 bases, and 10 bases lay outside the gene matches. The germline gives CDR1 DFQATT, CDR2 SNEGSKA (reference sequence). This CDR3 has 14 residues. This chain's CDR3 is CSALDRAPSYGYTF. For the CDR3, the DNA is TGCAGTGCTCTAGACAGGGCCCCCTCCTATGGCTACACCTTC.

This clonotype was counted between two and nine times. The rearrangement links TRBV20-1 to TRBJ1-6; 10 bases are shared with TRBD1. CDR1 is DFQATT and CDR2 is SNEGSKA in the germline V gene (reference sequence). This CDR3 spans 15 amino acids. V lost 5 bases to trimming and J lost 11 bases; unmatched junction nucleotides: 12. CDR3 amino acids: CSAEDAGTGVAPLHF. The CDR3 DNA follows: TGCAGTGCTGAGGACGCCGGGACAGGGGTGGCACCCCTCCACTTT.

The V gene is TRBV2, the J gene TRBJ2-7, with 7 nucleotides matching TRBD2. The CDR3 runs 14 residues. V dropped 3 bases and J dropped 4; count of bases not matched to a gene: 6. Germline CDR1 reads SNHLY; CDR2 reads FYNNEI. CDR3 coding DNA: TGTGCCAGCAGTGATTCTGGGGGGGTGTACGAGCAGTACTTC. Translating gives CASSDSGGVYEQYF. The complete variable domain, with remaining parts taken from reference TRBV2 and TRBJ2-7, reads EPEVTQTPSHQVTQMGQEVILRCVPISNHLYFYWYRQILGQKVEFLVSFYNNEISEKSEIFDDQFSVERPDGSNFTLKIRSTKLEDSAMYFCASSDSGGVYEQYFGPGTRLTVT.

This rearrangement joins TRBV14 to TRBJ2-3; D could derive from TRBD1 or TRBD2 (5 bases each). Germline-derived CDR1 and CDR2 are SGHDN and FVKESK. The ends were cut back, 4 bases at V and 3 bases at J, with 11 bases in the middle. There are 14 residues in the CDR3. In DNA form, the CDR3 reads TGTGCCAGCAGCCCGAGGGGTGGGACAGATACGCAGTATTTT. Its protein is CASSPRGGTDTQYF.

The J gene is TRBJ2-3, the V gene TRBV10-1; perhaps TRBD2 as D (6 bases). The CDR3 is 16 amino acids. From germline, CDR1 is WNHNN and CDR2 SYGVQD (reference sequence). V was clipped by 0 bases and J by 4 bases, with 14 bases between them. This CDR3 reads CASSESSGVFADTQYF. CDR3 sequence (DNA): TGCGCCAGCAGTGAGTCCTCGGGAGTTTTCGCAGATACGCAGTATTTT.

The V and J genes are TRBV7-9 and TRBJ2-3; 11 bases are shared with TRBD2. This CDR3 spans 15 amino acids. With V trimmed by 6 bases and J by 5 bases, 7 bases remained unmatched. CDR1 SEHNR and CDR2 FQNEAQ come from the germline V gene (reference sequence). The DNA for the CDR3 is TGTGCCAGCAGAATAGGGACTAGCGGAGGAGATACGCAGTATTTT. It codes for CASRIGTSGGDTQYF. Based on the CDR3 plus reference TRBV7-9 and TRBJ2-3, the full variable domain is DTGVSQNPRHKITKRGQNVTFRCDPISEHNRLYWYRQTLGQGPEFLTYFQNEAQLEKSRLLSDRFSAERPKGSFSTLEIQRTEQGDSAMYLCASRIGTSGGDTQYFGPGTRLTVL.

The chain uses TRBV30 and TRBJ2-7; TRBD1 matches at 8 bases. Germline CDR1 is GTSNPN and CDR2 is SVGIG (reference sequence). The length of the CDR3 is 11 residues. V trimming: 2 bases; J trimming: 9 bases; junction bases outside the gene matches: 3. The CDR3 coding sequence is TGTGCCTGGAGTATCGACAGGGGGCAGTACTTC. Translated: CAWSIDRGQYF.

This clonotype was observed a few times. This CDR3 reads CATSDSPTSSSGYTF. The CDR3 coding sequence is TGTGCCACCAGTGATTCGCCCACCTCATCCTCTGGCTACACCTTC. V gene TRBV24-1 combines with J gene TRBJ1-2, with no clear D. Germline CDR1 reads KGHDR; CDR2 reads SFDVKD. Trimming cost V 2 bases and J 7 bases, with 16 bases left between them. CDR3 length equals 15 residues.

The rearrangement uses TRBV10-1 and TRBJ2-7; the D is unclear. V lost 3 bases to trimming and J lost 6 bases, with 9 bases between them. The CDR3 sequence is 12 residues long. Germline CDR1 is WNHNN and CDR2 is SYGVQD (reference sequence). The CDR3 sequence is CASSDLFSEQYF. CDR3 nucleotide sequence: TGCGCCAGCAGTGATCTGTTCTCCGAGCAGTACTTC.

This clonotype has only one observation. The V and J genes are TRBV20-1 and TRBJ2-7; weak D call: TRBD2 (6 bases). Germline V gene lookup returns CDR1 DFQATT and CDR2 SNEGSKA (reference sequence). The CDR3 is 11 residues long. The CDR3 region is CGWGLNYEQYF. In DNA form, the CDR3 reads TGCGGTTGGGGACTGAACTACGAGCAGTACTTC.

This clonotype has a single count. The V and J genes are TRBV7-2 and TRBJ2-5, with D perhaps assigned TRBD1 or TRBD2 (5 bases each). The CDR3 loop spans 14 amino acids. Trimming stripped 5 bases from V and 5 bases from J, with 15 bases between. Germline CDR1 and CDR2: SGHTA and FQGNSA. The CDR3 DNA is TGTGCCAGCAGCCGAGAGGGGTTCGGTGAGACCCAGTACTTC. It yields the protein CASSREGFGETQYF.

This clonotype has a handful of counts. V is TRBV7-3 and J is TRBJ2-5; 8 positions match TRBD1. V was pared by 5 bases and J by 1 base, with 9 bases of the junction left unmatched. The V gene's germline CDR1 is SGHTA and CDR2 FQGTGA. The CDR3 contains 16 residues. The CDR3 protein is CASSPRQGFSQETQYF. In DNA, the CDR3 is TGTGCCAGCAGCCCCAGACAGGGGTTTAGCCAAGAGACCCAGTACTTC. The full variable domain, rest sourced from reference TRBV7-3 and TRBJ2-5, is GAGVSQTPSNKVTEKGKYVELRCDPISGHTALYWYRQSLGQGPEFLIYFQGTGAADDSGLPNDRFFAVRPEGSVSTLKIQRTERGDSAVYLCASSPRQGFSQETQYFGPGTRLLVL.

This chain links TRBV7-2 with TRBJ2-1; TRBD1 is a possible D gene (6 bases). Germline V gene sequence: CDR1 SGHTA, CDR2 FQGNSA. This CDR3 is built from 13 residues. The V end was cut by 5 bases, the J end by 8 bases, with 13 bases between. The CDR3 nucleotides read TGTGCCAGCAGCAACCAGGGGTTCGATGAGCAGTTCTTC. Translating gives CASSNQGFDEQFF.

The CDR3 protein is CACNRGSDYEQYF. DNA of the CDR3: TGTGCCTGCAACAGGGGGTCTGACTACGAGCAGTACTTC. The V call is TRBV30, the J call TRBJ2-7, with 8 nucleotides matching TRBD1. Trimming cost V 6 bases and J 3 bases; bases outside gene matches: 7. CDR1 and CDR2 (germline): GTSNPN, SVGIG (reference sequence). The CDR3 consists of 13 residues. Full variable domain (outside the CDR3, taken from reference TRBV30 and TRBJ2-7): SQTIHQWPATLVQPVGSPLSLECTVEGTSNPNLYWYRQAAGRGLQLLFYSVGIGQISSEVPQNLSASRPQDRQFILSSKKLLLSDSGFYLCACNRGSDYEQYFGPGTRLTVT.

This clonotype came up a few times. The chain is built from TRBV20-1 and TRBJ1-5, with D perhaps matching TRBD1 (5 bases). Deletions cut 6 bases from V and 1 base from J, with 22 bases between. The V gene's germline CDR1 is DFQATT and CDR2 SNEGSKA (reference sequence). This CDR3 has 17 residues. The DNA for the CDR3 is TGCAGTGCCTCCAGGAGGATACGGGACCCAAGCAATCAGCCCCAGCATTTT. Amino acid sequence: CSASRRIRDPSNQPQHF.

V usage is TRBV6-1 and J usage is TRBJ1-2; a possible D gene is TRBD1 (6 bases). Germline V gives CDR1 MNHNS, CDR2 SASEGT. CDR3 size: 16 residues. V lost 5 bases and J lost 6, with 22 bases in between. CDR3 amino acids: CASSRTIAQGGNGYTF. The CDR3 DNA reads TGTGCCAGCAGTCGAACCATCGCACAGGGAGGGAATGGCTACACCTTC.

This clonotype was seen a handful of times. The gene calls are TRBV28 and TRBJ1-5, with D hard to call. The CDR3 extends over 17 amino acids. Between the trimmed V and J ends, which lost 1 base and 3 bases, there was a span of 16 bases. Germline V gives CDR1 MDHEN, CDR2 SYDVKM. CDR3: CASSLYGSPAPNQPQHF. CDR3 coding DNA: TGTGCCAGCAGTTTATACGGCAGCCCAGCACCCAATCAGCCCCAGCATTTT. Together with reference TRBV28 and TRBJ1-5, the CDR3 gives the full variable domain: DVKVTQSSRYLVKRTGEKVFLECVQDMDHENMFWYRQDPGLGLRLIYFSYDVKMKEKGDIPEGYSVSREKKERFSLILESASTNQTSMYLCASSLYGSPAPNQPQHFGDGTRLSIL.

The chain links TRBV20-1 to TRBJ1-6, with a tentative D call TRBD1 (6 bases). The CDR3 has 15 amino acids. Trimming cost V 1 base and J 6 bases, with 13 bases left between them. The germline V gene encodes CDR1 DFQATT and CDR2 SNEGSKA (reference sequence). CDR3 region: CSARGRQVANSPLHF. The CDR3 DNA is TGCAGTGCTAGAGGAAGACAGGTAGCTAATTCACCCCTCCACTTT.

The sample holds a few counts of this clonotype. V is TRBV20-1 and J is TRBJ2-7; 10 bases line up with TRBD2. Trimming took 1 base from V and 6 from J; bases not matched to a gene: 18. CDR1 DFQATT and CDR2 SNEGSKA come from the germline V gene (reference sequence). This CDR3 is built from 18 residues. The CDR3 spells CSARGQGGLAGDLGEQYF. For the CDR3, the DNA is TGCAGTGCTAGAGGACAGGGAGGGCTAGCGGGAGACCTGGGCGAGCAGTACTTC.

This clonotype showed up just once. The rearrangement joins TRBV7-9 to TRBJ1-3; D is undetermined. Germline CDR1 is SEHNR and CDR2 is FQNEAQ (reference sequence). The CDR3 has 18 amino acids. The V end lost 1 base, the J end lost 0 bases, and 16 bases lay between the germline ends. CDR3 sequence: CASSLGVGQRVSGNTIYF. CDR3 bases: TGTGCCAGCAGCTTAGGGGTCGGGCAGCGCGTCTCTGGAAACACCATATATTTT.

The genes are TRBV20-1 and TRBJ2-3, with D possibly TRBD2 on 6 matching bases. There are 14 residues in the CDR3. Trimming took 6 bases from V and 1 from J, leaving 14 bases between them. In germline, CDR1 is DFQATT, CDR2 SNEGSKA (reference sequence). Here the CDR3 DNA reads TGCAGTGCAGCCTCTCCGGGAGGCACAGATACGCAGTATTTT. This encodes CSAASPGGTDTQYF.

CDR3 DNA sequence: TGCAGCGTTGACGAGGGCGCGGCTGAAGCTTTCTTT. It is translated as CSVDEGAAEAFF. The V and J genes are TRBV29-1 and TRBJ1-1; D gene unclear. V shed 3 bases and J shed 6 bases, with 11 bases lying between them. Germline lookup yields CDR1 SQVTM and CDR2 ANQGSEA. There are 12 residues in the CDR3.